This TCR beta chain is drawn from a study of shared clonotypes between healthy human individuals. The wider study: Donors were two women and a few men aged 18 to 49.

In germline, CDR1 is LGHNA, CDR2 YSLEER. CDR3 length: 17 residues. V lost 0 bases to trimming and J lost 2 bases, with 14 bases between them. Original methodology: For the immunoSEQ data, sequences were junction-only without quality scores, so filtering differed. Sequenced by immunoSEQ multiplex PCR; TCRdb stores in-frame clones only, minus some. That table furnishes V, J and clone size, whereas the DNA furnished D and trimming. The repertoire holds millions of clones, with 93% as singletons. This TCR was recovered from a man younger than 30 in good health. Some clones in this sample may be carry-over from other donors' samples. The chain recombines TRBV4-3 with TRBJ1-5, with D possibly TRBD1 on 6 matching bases. Input material: naive CD4+ T cells from PBMCs. As to subset: CD45RA+ positively selected. CDR3: CASSQDLGTLGNQPQHF. The CDR3 DNA follows: TGCGCCAGCAGCCAAGATCTTGGGACACTAGGCAATCAGCCCCAGCATTTT.